Listed below are T cell receptor beta chains from one sample, sequenced in a study of CXCR3-negative and CXCR3-positive naive CD8 T cells. No DNA is given; TCRdb re-called the 5' RACE reads and lists each CDR3 protein once. Recorded for this sample: roughly 24,000 distinct CDR3 sequences. Material: naive CXCR3- CD8+ T cells from blood. These receptors all stem from a human donor in good health. Some clones in this sample may be carry-over from other donors' samples. The CDR3 runs from the conserved cysteine through the conserved F or W. Size is omitted from some rows. Given values are once, few, many or a class for expanded clones.

clone_size | j_call | v_call | cdr3_aa
- | TRBJ2-7 | TRBV2 | CASSTGPETYEQYF
- | TRBJ2-1 | TRBV6-5 | CASSYSGDQFF
- | TRBJ2-7 | TRBV20-1 | CSARVPGAPGLAGYEQYF
- | TRBJ2-1 | TRBV20-1 | CSARGVGLAGGFSSYNEQFF
- | TRBJ1-1 | TRBV29-1 | CSSWTLGGTEAFF
- | TRBJ1-1 | TRBV29-1 | CSVDNGTGYTEAFF
- | TRBJ2-1 | TRBV5-6 | CASSFAGMGLAGENEQFF
medium-sized | TRBJ2-7 | TRBV5-5 | CASSPRDSYEQYF
- | TRBJ2-2 | TRBV7-2 | CASSTHREYTGELFF
- | TRBJ1-1 | TRBV4-3 | CASSRGLNTEAFF
- | TRBJ2-1 | TRBV14 | CATQGAGSYNEQFF
- | TRBJ1-6 | TRBV13 | CASSFWGQYNSPLHF
- | TRBJ2-6 | TRBV28 | CASSLFGYSGANVLTF
- | TRBJ2-3 | TRBV2 | CASRPTRLAGRSDTQYF
- | TRBJ2-3 | TRBV12-3/TRBV12-4 | CASSFRGDSTDTQYF
- | TRBJ2-7 | TRBV20-1 | CSARGDRNEQYF
- | TRBJ1-1 | TRBV2 | CASSEERGTVNAYTEAFF
- | TRBJ2-6 | TRBV15 | CATSRVETGNSGANVLTF